What follows are 27 T cell receptor beta chains derived from one specimen sequenced in a study of cytomegalovirus exposure and HLA in healthy donors. The PCR ran on 60 Vbeta and 13 Jbeta primers. The method was immunoSEQ multiplex PCR; TCRdb's version includes in-frame clones alone and lacks a portion of them. This sample has 150,000 to 200,000 clones, with roughly 70% found just once. Input material: PBMCs. The receptors come from a male donor in good health and CMV-seronegative.

This clone came up a few times. The rearrangement uses TRBV9 and TRBJ2-5; 7 nucleotides line up with TRBD1. With V trimmed by 2 bases and J by 4 bases, 8 bases remained unmatched. Germline assignment: CDR1 SGDLS and CDR2 YYNGEE. The CDR3 is 15 amino acids. The CDR3 here is CASSVVTGAGETQYF. The CDR3, as DNA: TGTGCCAGCAGCGTGGTTACAGGGGCTGGAGAGACCCAGTACTTC.

This clone has only one observation. The chain is built from TRBV10-3 and TRBJ1-2; D gene ambiguous. The CDR3 is made up of 14 amino acids. The V end lost 8 bases, the J end lost 2 bases, and 15 bases lay between the germline ends. Per the germline V gene, CDR1 is ENHRY and CDR2 is SYGVKD. The CDR3 DNA follows: TGTGCCATCGGCCAGGACGGAGGAAACTATGGCTACACCTTC. Protein: CAIGQDGGNYGYTF.

The V and J genes are TRBV11-2 and TRBJ2-1; a possible D gene is TRBD1 (6 bases). The V end lost 2 bases, the J end lost 0 bases, and 14 bases lay between the germline ends. CDR3 size: 17 residues. Per the germline V gene, CDR1 is SGHAT and CDR2 is FQNNGV. CDR3 loop: CASSLRDTLSSYNEQFF. Written as DNA, the CDR3 is TGTGCCAGCAGCTTAAGGGACACTTTGAGCTCCTACAATGAGCAGTTCTTC.

V and J are TRBV18 and TRBJ2-7, with 7 bases lining up with TRBD1. The CDR3 contains 15 residues. Germline CDR1 and CDR2: KGHSH and LQKENI. The ends lost 5 bases at V and 2 bases at J; junction bases unmatched: 9. CDR3 sequence: CASSSTIQGAYEQYF. CDR3 coding DNA: TGTGCCAGCTCATCTACTATCCAGGGGGCCTACGAGCAGTACTTC. Complete variable domain (other parts from reference TRBV18 and TRBJ2-7): NAGVMQNPRHLVRRRGQEARLRCSPMKGHSHVYWYRQLPEEGLKFMVYLQKENIIDESGMPKERFSAEFPKEGPSILRIQQVVRGDSAAYFCASSSTIQGAYEQYFGPGTRLTVT.

The chain couples TRBV18 to TRBJ2-2, with D possibly TRBD1 on 5 matching bases. The ends were cut back, 8 bases at V and 7 bases at J, with 17 bases in the middle. CDR3 length: 14 amino acids. Per germline, CDR1 KGHSH and CDR2 LQKENI. CDR3 DNA sequence: TGTGCCAGCGCAGCGCTCAGGGATGTCGGGGAGCTGTTTTTT. Protein: CASAALRDVGELFF.

This sequence joins TRBV5-1 and TRBJ1-3, with D perhaps matching TRBD1 (5 bases). Germline V gene sequence: CDR1 SGHRS, CDR2 YFSETQ. The CDR3 is made up of 17 amino acids. With 0 bases removed from V and 0 bases from J, the gap between germline ends came to 13 bases. The CDR3 loop is CASSLGGTANSGNTIYF. The CDR3 DNA is TGCGCCAGCAGCTTGGGTGGGACTGCCAACTCTGGAAACACCATATATTTT.

The chain is built from TRBV7-2 and TRBJ2-7, with TRBD1 matching over 9 bases. This CDR3 is 14 amino acids long. V lost 6 bases, J lost 6 bases, and 9 bases stayed unmatched. CDR1 SGHTA and CDR2 FQGNSA come from the germline V gene. The CDR3 nucleotides read TGTGCCAGCAGAACACAGGGGGCAAGTAGCGAGCAGTACTTC. Translating gives CASRTQGASSEQYF.

Points on this clone: At one end the junction does not follow the germline gene, possibly because of a read error. The chain is built from TRBV11-2 and TRBJ2-7; possible D gene TRBD2, 5 bases. Germline-derived CDR1 and CDR2 are SGHAT and FQNNGV. The CDR3 is made up of 15 amino acids. The CDR3 DNA reads TGTGCCAGCACCTTAAGCGAGGGCAATTCGGAAGAGCAGTACTTC. It yields the protein CASTLSEGNSEEQYF.

The V and J genes are TRBV7-2 and TRBJ2-7; the D gene is possibly TRBD1 (6 bases). CDR3 size: 15 residues. Germline CDR1 is SGHTA and CDR2 is FQGNSA. Trimming cost V 8 bases and J 0 bases, with 17 bases left between them. In nucleotides, the CDR3 is TGTGCCAGCTCAGGTTTGGGGGCCAGCTCCTACGAGCAGTACTTC. Its protein product is CASSGLGASSYEQYF.

This clone was recorded only once. This rearrangement joins TRBV5-1 to TRBJ2-7; possible D gene TRBD1, 6 bases. The germline V and J ends were trimmed by 5 bases and 3 bases, with 18 bases remaining between them. The germline gives CDR1 SGHRS, CDR2 YFSETQ. The CDR3 totals 15 residues. CDR3 nucleotides: TGCGCCAGCAGATATAACAGGGCCCGAGACTACGAGCAGTACTTC. Translated: CASRYNRARDYEQYF.

V gene TRBV6-5 combines with J gene TRBJ2-2; a possible D gene is TRBD1 (6 bases). The germline V gene has CDR1 MNHEY and CDR2 SVGAGI. The germline V and J ends were trimmed by 7 bases and 1 base, with 13 bases remaining between them. The CDR3 is made up of 15 amino acids. The CDR3 loop reads CASNHDRLNTGELFF. The CDR3 nucleotides read TGTGCCAGCAACCACGACAGGCTGAACACCGGGGAGCTGTTTTTT.

The chain is built from TRBV5-1 and TRBJ2-2; tentative D call: TRBD2 (6 bases). Per germline, CDR1 SGHRS and CDR2 YFSETQ. CDR3 length equals 15 residues. V lost 6 bases to trimming and J lost 3 bases, with 15 bases between them. The CDR3 DNA sequence: TGCGCCAGCACAATCGGGGGTGGAGACACCGGGGAGCTGTTTTTT. Its protein is CASTIGGGDTGELFF.

V gene TRBV15 combines with J gene TRBJ2-7, with D perhaps matching TRBD2 (5 bases). Deletions cut 5 bases from V and 3 bases from J, with 14 bases between. CDR1 LNHNV and CDR2 YYDKDF come from the germline V gene (reference sequence). This CDR3 is built from 14 residues. In DNA form, the CDR3 reads TGTGCCACCAGCTTAAGCGGCTTTATCTACGAGCAGTACTTC. It encodes CATSLSGFIYEQYF.

The gene calls are TRBV28 and TRBJ1-5; TRBD1 agrees at 7 bases. The CDR3 runs 17 residues. Per the germline V gene, CDR1 is MDHEN and CDR2 is SYDVKM. Trimming at V came to 6 bases and at J to 2 bases, leaving 13 bases not matched to a gene. CDR3 sequence (DNA): TGTGCCAGCAGACAAACAGGACAGGCCTGGGGCAATCAGCCCCAGCATTTT. It translates to CASRQTGQAWGNQPQHF.

This chain joins TRBV9 and TRBJ2-7; TRBD2 aligns across 12 bases. The J segment lost 3 bases and the V segment lost 4 bases, leaving 8 bases of the junction unmatched. In germline, CDR1 is SGDLS, CDR2 YYNGEE. CDR3 length: 16 amino acids. The CDR3 spells CASSPRGLAGIYEQYF. In DNA form, the CDR3 reads TGTGCCAGCAGCCCCCGTGGACTAGCGGGAATCTACGAGCAGTACTTC.

The rearrangement links TRBV9 to TRBJ1-4; the D is unclear. V dropped 5 bases and J dropped 6 bases, with 20 bases sitting between them. CDR1 is SGDLS and CDR2 is YYNGEE in the germline V gene. The CDR3 contains 16 residues. CDR3 DNA sequence: TGTGCCAGCAGTCGTAGCCCAATGGTTTGGGATGAAAAACTGTTTTTT. Protein sequence: CASSRSPMVWDEKLFF.

The rearrangement joins TRBV9 to TRBJ2-2; perhaps TRBD2 as D (6 bases). From germline, CDR1 is SGDLS and CDR2 YYNGEE. Between the trimmed V and J ends, which lost 1 base and 2 bases, there was a span of 12 bases. The CDR3 consists of 16 residues. As DNA, the CDR3 is TGTGCCAGCAGCGTAAATAGGAGGGTAAACACCGGGGAGCTGTTTTTT. Translating it yields CASSVNRRVNTGELFF.

The chain uses TRBV7-9 and TRBJ2-5, with 13 bases that match TRBD2. This CDR3 has 18 amino acids. With V trimmed by 7 bases and J by 11 bases, 22 bases remained unmatched. Per the germline V gene, CDR1 is SEHNR and CDR2 is FQNEAQ (reference sequence). The CDR3 spells CASTAQGPGLAGSGEQYF. The CDR3 DNA is TGTGCCAGCACCGCACAGGGCCCGGGACTAGCGGGGAGCGGGGAGCAGTACTTC.

Turning to this clone: A junction end diverges from the germline sequence, so it may reflect a read error. J is TRBJ2-6 and V is TRBV7-9; D might be TRBD1 (5 bases). The length of the CDR3 is 16 residues. Germline CDR1 is SEHNR and CDR2 is FQNEAQ (reference sequence). The CDR3: CSSSYPQGAGANVLTF. The CDR3 DNA follows: TGTTCCAGCAGCTACCCTCAGGGCGCAGGGGCCAACGTCCTGACTTTC.

The rearrangement joins TRBV5-4 to TRBJ1-3; no clear D gene. Germline V CDR1 and CDR2: SGHNT, YYREEE (reference sequence). CDR3 length equals 17 residues. With 3 bases removed from V and 0 bases from J, the gap between germline ends came to 16 bases. The CDR3 DNA sequence: TGTGCCAGCAGCTCAGATCCAGTAATCCTCTCTGGAAACACCATATATTTT. As protein: CASSSDPVILSGNTIYF.

This chain connects TRBV27 to TRBJ1-6, with 9 positions matching TRBD1. V shed 4 bases, J shed 7 bases, and the junction held 5 bases outside the gene matches. Looked up from germline, CDR1 is MNHEY and CDR2 is SMNVEV (reference sequence). The CDR3 contains 15 residues. The CDR3 nucleotides are TGTGCCAGCAGTTGGGACAGGGAAAGGAATTCACCCCTCCACTTT. Translating it yields CASSWDRERNSPLHF.

The chain couples TRBV2 to TRBJ2-2; 10 bases match TRBD2. Germline CDR1 reads SNHLY; CDR2 reads FYNNEI. With V trimmed by 3 bases and J by 5 bases, 3 bases remained unmatched. The CDR3 is 15 amino acids. The CDR3 protein is CASSDTSGETGELFF. Written as DNA, the CDR3 is TGTGCCAGCAGTGACACTAGCGGGGAGACCGGGGAGCTGTTTTTT.

The chain uses TRBV4-1 and TRBJ2-7, with TRBD2 as a possible D gene (6 bases). With 1 base removed from V and 2 bases from J, the gap between germline ends came to 15 bases. From germline, CDR1 is MGHRA and CDR2 YSYEKL. The CDR3 extends over 16 amino acids. Here the CDR3 DNA reads TGCGCCAGCAGCCAAGTCCTCGGGGGAAATGCCTACGAGCAGTACTTC. Amino acid sequence: CASSQVLGGNAYEQYF.

The chain's CDR3 is CASSLDRAGGPYEQYF. In DNA form, the CDR3 reads TGTGCCAGCAGCTTAGATCGGGCAGGGGGCCCCTACGAGCAGTACTTC. V usage is TRBV7-3 and J usage is TRBJ2-7, with 8 bases matching TRBD1. This CDR3 has 16 amino acids. With 2 bases clipped from V and 2 bases from J, the junction kept 8 bases outside the gene matches. CDR1 SGHTA and CDR2 FQGTGA come from the germline V gene.

This chain links TRBV14 with TRBJ2-6; 10 nucleotides line up with TRBD1. Per germline, CDR1 SGHDN and CDR2 FVKESK. V gave up 4 bases and J gave up 2 bases; unmatched junction bases: 14. The CDR3 length is 20 residues. The CDR3: CASSRIPRQGAQAGANVLTF. The CDR3 region has the DNA TGTGCCAGCAGCCGCATTCCTAGACAGGGGGCGCAGGCTGGGGCCAACGTCCTGACTTTC.

This chain joins TRBV4-2 and TRBJ2-1, with TRBD1 matching 10 bases. Per germline, CDR1 LGHNA and CDR2 YNFKEQ. The CDR3 totals 22 residues. Germline trimming cut 1 base from V and 1 base from J; bases unmatched to any gene: 19. This CDR3 reads CASSQATRVGTGASKSYNEQFF. The DNA of the CDR3 is TGTGCCAGCAGCCAAGCTACCAGAGTAGGGACAGGGGCTTCAAAATCCTACAATGAGCAGTTCTTC.

J is TRBJ2-7 and V is TRBV28; TRBD2 matches 7 bases. Germline CDR1 reads MDHEN; CDR2 reads SYDVKM. The junction had 10 bases not matched to a gene; V was cut back by 4 bases and J by 4 bases. The CDR3 is 15 amino acids. The DNA for the CDR3 is TGTGCCAGCAGTTCGGGAGGCGAGGCAGGATACGAGCAGTACTTC. It specifies CASSSGGEAGYEQYF.